The 22 T cell receptor beta chains presented below share a single source sample, sequenced in a study of cytomegalovirus exposure and HLA in healthy donors. The PCR had 60 Vbeta and 13 Jbeta primers. Data came from immunoSEQ multiplex PCR; TCRdb stores just in-frame clones and leaves some out. The table lists about 140,000 clones, 70% to 85% of them singletons. The sample consisted of PBMCs. All receptors derive from a woman aged 55-75 years in good health and CMV-seropositive.

This rearrangement joins TRBV14 to TRBJ2-7, with 7 bases that match TRBD2. V lost 5 bases, J lost 6 bases, and 13 bases stayed unmatched. Germline assignment: CDR1 SGHDN and CDR2 FVKESK. CDR3 length: 15 amino acids. Here the CDR3 reads CASSEWGGSLAEQYF. The CDR3 coding sequence is TGTGCCAGCAGCGAGTGGGGGGGAAGCCTCGCCGAGCAGTACTTC.

This chain joins TRBV28 and TRBJ2-1, with unresolved D. Trimming took 2 bases from V and 4 from J, leaving 6 bases between them. CDR3 size: 13 residues. The V gene's germline CDR1 is MDHEN and CDR2 SYDVKM. CDR3 region: CASSLKLYNEQFF. In DNA form, the CDR3 reads TGTGCCAGCAGTTTAAAACTGTACAATGAGCAGTTCTTC.

There are a few counts of this clone. A far more abundant clone sits one base away, making this likely a read error. The CDR3 DNA reads as TGTGCCAGCAGCCAAGTAAGCAACAGGGGGCACACTGAAGCTTTCTTT. Its protein is CASSQVSNRGHTEAFF. The chain couples TRBV4-2 to TRBJ1-1; TRBD1 matches at 9 bases. After removal of 1 base from V and 3 bases from J, the junction contained 6 bases not matched to a gene. Germline V CDR1 and CDR2: LGHNA, YNFKEQ. The CDR3 length is 16 residues.

Here the CDR3 reads CASSLEGGLADTGELFF. DNA of the CDR3: TGTGCCAGCAGCTTAGAGGGGGGACTAGCGGACACCGGGGAGCTGTTTTTT. This chain links TRBV7-2 with TRBJ2-2, with TRBD2 matching over 11 bases. V trimming: 1 base; J trimming: 3 bases; junction bases outside the gene matches: 4. CDR1 and CDR2 from the germline V gene are SGHTA and FQGNSA. This CDR3 comprises 17 residues. Complete variable domain (other parts from reference TRBV7-2 and TRBJ2-2): GAGVSQSPSNKVTEKGKDVELRCDPISGHTALYWYRQSLGQGLEFLIYFQGNSAPDKSGLPSDRFSAERTGGSVSTLTIQRTQQEDSAVYLCASSLEGGLADTGELFFGEGSRLTVL.

CDR3 bases: TGTGCCAGCAGCCCACTGAGACAGGGATACTACGAGCAGTACTTC. Translation gives CASSPLRQGYYEQYF. The J gene is TRBJ2-7, the V gene TRBV7-9; 7 bases align to TRBD1. J was trimmed by 3 bases and V by 5 bases; bases with no gene match: 10. The CDR3 sequence is 15 residues long. CDR1 SEHNR and CDR2 FQNEAQ come from the germline V gene (reference sequence).

The chain recombines TRBV9 with TRBJ2-3, with D possibly matching TRBD2 (6 bases). Trimming cost V 2 bases and J 1 base, with 11 bases left between them. The length of the CDR3 is 15 residues. Germline V gene data show CDR1 as SGDLS and CDR2 as YYNGEE. CDR3 DNA sequence: TGTGCCAGCAGCGTCGCCGGGAGTGGCACAGATACGCAGTATTTT. Translated, it gives CASSVAGSGTDTQYF.

J is TRBJ1-5 and V is TRBV6-6, with 9 bases fitting TRBD1. The CDR3 consists of 15 residues. Per germline, CDR1 MNHNY and CDR2 SVGAGI (reference sequence). J gave up 2 bases and V 5 bases, and 4 bases lay outside the gene matches. This CDR3 reads CASSATGGRNQPQHF. CDR3 DNA: TGTGCCAGCAGTGCCACAGGGGGCCGCAATCAGCCCCAGCATTTT.

The chain recombines TRBV15 with TRBJ1-2, with D possibly being TRBD1 (5 bases). Trimming shortened V by 0 bases and J by 4 bases, and 9 bases separated the two germline ends. The CDR3 has 14 residues. Germline V gives CDR1 LNHNV, CDR2 YYDKDF (reference sequence). CDR3 amino acids: CATSRDRGGYGYTF. The CDR3 DNA is TGTGCCACCAGCAGAGATCGCGGGGGCTATGGCTACACCTTC.

This chain joins TRBV7-9 and TRBJ1-2; D might be TRBD1 (5 bases). Trimming removed 1 base at V and 8 bases at J, with 14 bases between. Germline CDR1 and CDR2: SEHNR and FQNEAQ (reference sequence). This CDR3 has 14 amino acids. The CDR3 nucleotides read TGTGCCAGCAGCTTAGAGGGGCGGGGCCGGGGCTACACCTTC. It specifies CASSLEGRGRGYTF.

The J gene is TRBJ1-2, the V gene TRBV7-9; D is unresolved. Looked up from germline, CDR1 is SEHNR and CDR2 is FQNEAQ (reference sequence). The CDR3 consists of 12 residues. Trimming cost V 3 bases and J 4 bases, with 6 bases left between them. CDR3 amino acids: CASSLDFYGYTF. The CDR3 nucleotides are TGTGCCAGCAGCTTGGACTTCTATGGCTACACCTTC.

This sequence joins TRBV5-1 and TRBJ2-2, with unresolved D. The ends were cut back, 0 bases at V and 2 bases at J, with 2 bases in the middle. CDR3 length equals 13 residues. Germline-derived CDR1 and CDR2 are SGHRS and YFSETQ. The DNA for the CDR3 is TGCGCCAGCAGCTTGGTAAACACCGGGGAGCTGTTTTTT. Translation: CASSLVNTGELFF.

The gene calls are TRBV19 and TRBJ1-5; TRBD1 agrees at 7 bases. Germline-derived CDR1 and CDR2 are LNHDA and SQIVND (reference sequence). The CDR3 has 14 amino acids. With V trimmed by 8 bases and J by 4 bases, 8 bases remained unmatched. Written as DNA, the CDR3 is TGTGCCAGTTTAGGACAGGCCTCTAATCAGCCCCAGCATTTT. Translating gives CASLGQASNQPQHF.

The count of this clone is one. The chain recombines TRBV29-1 with TRBJ1-1; TRBD1 is a possible D gene (6 bases). CDR3 length equals 14 residues. CDR1 is SQVTM, CDR2 ANQGSEA, per germline. V was shortened by 5 bases and J by 4 bases, with 17 bases between the two germline ends. In DNA, the CDR3 is TGCAGCGTTCTGATACAGGGTGGATTCACTGAAGCTTTCTTT. It specifies CSVLIQGGFTEAFF.

This chain uses TRBV7-6 with TRBJ2-2; TRBD2 is a possible D gene (5 bases). The germline CDR1 and CDR2 sequences are SGHVS and FNYEAQ. This CDR3 region has 15 residues. V dropped 2 bases and J dropped 5 bases, with 12 bases sitting between them. The CDR3 is CASSLTGGKTGELFF. In DNA form, the CDR3 reads TGTGCCAGCAGCTTAACCGGAGGAAAGACCGGGGAGCTGTTTTTT.

This rearrangement joins TRBV18 to TRBJ1-5; perhaps TRBD1 as D (5 bases). Looked up from germline, CDR1 is KGHSH and CDR2 is LQKENI. The ends were cut back, 3 bases at V and 7 bases at J, with 19 bases in the middle. The CDR3 totals 16 residues. CDR3 residues: CASSPTGTPEIQPQHF. The CDR3 region has the DNA TGTGCCAGCTCACCCACCGGGACTCCAGAGATCCAGCCCCAGCATTTT.

In its sample, this clone was seen a few times. The chain joins TRBV10-3 to TRBJ1-5, with no clear D. V gave up 0 bases and J gave up 3 bases, with 12 bases separating them. This CDR3 has 16 residues. The germline gives CDR1 ENHRY, CDR2 SYGVKD. The CDR3 DNA reads TGTGCCATCAGTGAGTCCAGCGGATCGAACAATCAGCCCCAGCATTTT. It codes for CAISESSGSNNQPQHF.

The chain links TRBV28 to TRBJ1-5; 7 bases line up with TRBD1. Germline CDR1 reads MDHEN; CDR2 reads SYDVKM. CDR3 length equals 15 residues. The V segment lost 6 bases and the J segment 3 bases; nucleotides outside the gene matches: 8. CDR3 sequence (DNA): TGTGCCAGCAGGGGGACCGGGACAGCCAATCAGCCCCAGCATTTT. This sequence encodes CASRGTGTANQPQHF. Complete variable domain (other parts from reference TRBV28 and TRBJ1-5): DVKVTQSSRYLVKRTGEKVFLECVQDMDHENMFWYRQDPGLGLRLIYFSYDVKMKEKGDIPEGYSVSREKKERFSLILESASTNQTSMYLCASRGTGTANQPQHFGDGTRLSIL.

The J gene is TRBJ2-1, the V gene TRBV7-8, with 12 positions matching TRBD2. The CDR3 loop spans 19 amino acids. Germline values: CDR1 SGHVS, CDR2 FQNEAQ. V lost 5 bases, J lost 1 base, and 12 bases stayed unmatched. The CDR3 is CASSDRVPSGRGSYNEQFF. The CDR3 DNA is TGTGCCAGCAGCGACAGAGTACCTAGCGGGAGGGGATCCTACAATGAGCAGTTCTTC.

This clone was seen once. The rearrangement uses TRBV18 and TRBJ1-4, with 9 bases identical to TRBD1. V was pared by 6 bases and J by 6 bases, with 5 bases of the junction left unmatched. Germline V gene lookup returns CDR1 KGHSH and CDR2 LQKENI. This CDR3 comprises 14 residues. This CDR3 is CASSDRGSDEKLFF. CDR3 in DNA: TGTGCCAGCTCGGACAGGGGCTCGGATGAAAAACTGTTTTTT.

This clone showed up just once. The chain couples TRBV7-2 to TRBJ2-5, with 13 bases fitting TRBD2. Unmatched junction bases numbered 12, after V lost 5 bases and J lost 6 bases. The germline V gene encodes CDR1 SGHTA and CDR2 FQGNSA. The CDR3 length is 17 residues. The CDR3 is CASSPGLAGDWEQTQYF. In DNA, the CDR3 is TGTGCCAGCAGCCCTGGACTAGCGGGAGACTGGGAACAGACCCAGTACTTC. Complete variable domain (other parts from reference TRBV7-2 and TRBJ2-5): GAGVSQSPSNKVTEKGKDVELRCDPISGHTALYWYRQSLGQGLEFLIYFQGNSAPDKSGLPSDRFSAERTGGSVSTLTIQRTQQEDSAVYLCASSPGLAGDWEQTQYFGPGTRLLVL.

This clone was counted only a few times. The gene calls are TRBV6-6 and TRBJ2-7; TRBD1 matches at 9 bases. The trim removed 6 bases at V and 6 bases at J, leaving 3 bases unmatched. Germline V gene sequence: CDR1 MNHNY, CDR2 SVGAGI (reference sequence). The CDR3 extends over 12 amino acids. The CDR3 bases are TGTGCCAGCAGCTCGACAGGGGGCGAGCAGTACTTC. This translates into CASSSTGGEQYF.

The CDR3 coding sequence is TGTGCCAGCAGTTTGCCTGGGACAGGGGCCCCCTATGGCTACACCTTC. This translates into CASSLPGTGAPYGYTF. The V call is TRBV28, the J call TRBJ1-2; 10 bases map to TRBD1. Germline-derived CDR1 and CDR2 are MDHEN and SYDVKM. With V trimmed by 3 bases and J by 4 bases, 8 bases remained unmatched. The CDR3 sequence is 16 residues long.